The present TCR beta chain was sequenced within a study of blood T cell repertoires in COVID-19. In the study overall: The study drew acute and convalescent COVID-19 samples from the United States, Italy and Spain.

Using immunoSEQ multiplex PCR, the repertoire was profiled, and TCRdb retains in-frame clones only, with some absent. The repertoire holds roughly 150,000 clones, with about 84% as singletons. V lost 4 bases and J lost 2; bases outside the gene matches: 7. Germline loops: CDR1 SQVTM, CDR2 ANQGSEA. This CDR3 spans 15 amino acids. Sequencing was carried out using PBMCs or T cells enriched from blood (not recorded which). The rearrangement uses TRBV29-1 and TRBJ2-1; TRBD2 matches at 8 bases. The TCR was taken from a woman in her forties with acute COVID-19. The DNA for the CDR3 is TGCAGCGTTGGAGTGGGGACTAGTCCCTACAATGAGCAGTTCTTC. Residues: CSVGVGTSPYNEQFF.